The 21 T cell receptor beta chains given below trace back to one sample, sequenced in a study of cytomegalovirus exposure and HLA in healthy donors. PCR involved 60 Vbeta and 13 Jbeta primers. Produced via immunoSEQ multiplex PCR; TCRdb's table is partial and in-frame only. The sample consists of roughly 200,000 clones, 80% to 85% of them appearing once. Sequenced material: PBMCs. The source of these receptors is a woman aged 18 to 35 in good health and CMV-seronegative.

This chain joins TRBV27 and TRBJ2-1; D may be TRBD2 (7 bases). Looked up from germline, CDR1 is MNHEY and CDR2 is SMNVEV (reference sequence). The V end lost 4 bases, the J end lost 9 bases, and 16 bases lay between the germline ends. This CDR3 comprises 14 residues. CDR3 in amino acids: CASSSSGGGGEQFF. The CDR3 DNA is TGTGCCAGCAGTTCATCGGGGGGAGGGGGTGAGCAGTTCTTC.

The V call is TRBV7-8, the J call TRBJ1-2; D is undetermined. From germline, CDR1 is SGHVS and CDR2 FQNEAQ. This CDR3 spans 13 amino acids. Trimming took 3 bases from V and 6 from J, leaving 11 bases between them. The CDR3 DNA is TGTGCCAGCAGCTTGGACTGGAAGGATGGCTACACCTTC. It yields the protein CASSLDWKDGYTF.

This sequence joins TRBV4-2 and TRBJ1-2; TRBD1 agrees at 9 bases. V lost 1 base to trimming and J lost 4 bases; unmatched junction nucleotides: 4. The CDR3 consists of 15 residues. In germline, CDR1 is LGHNA, CDR2 YNFKEQ. As DNA, the CDR3 is TGTGCCAGCAGCCAAGTCGGACAGGGGCCCTATGGCTACACCTTC. It codes for CASSQVGQGPYGYTF.

This chain links TRBV30 with TRBJ2-7, with 10 bases identical to TRBD2. V was clipped by 3 bases and J by 0 bases; unmatched bases: 11. The V gene's germline CDR1 is GTSNPN and CDR2 SVGIG (reference sequence). The CDR3 is 17 residues long. CDR3 sequence reads: CAWSHDVLAGGSYEQYF. The CDR3 DNA sequence: TGTGCCTGGAGCCACGATGTTTTAGCGGGGGGCTCCTACGAGCAGTACTTC.

This clone was detected only a few times. The J gene is TRBJ2-3, the V gene TRBV7-2; possibly TRBD1 for D (5 bases). CDR1 and CDR2 from the germline V gene are SGHTA and FQGNSA. The CDR3 has 16 amino acids. Trimming pared 1 base from V and 2 bases from J, leaving 13 bases between. CDR3 region: CASSLVAGGATDTQYF. The CDR3, as DNA: TGTGCCAGCAGCTTAGTTGCTGGTGGGGCCACAGATACGCAGTATTTT.

The chain links TRBV11-2 to TRBJ1-1; a possible D gene is TRBD1 (6 bases). The CDR3 has 15 amino acids. V lost 3 bases and J lost 1, with 12 bases in between. Germline CDR1 SGHAT, CDR2 FQNNGV. CDR3 sequence (DNA): TGTGCCAGCAGCTTTTATGGACAGCGGAACACTGAAGCTTTCTTT. It specifies CASSFYGQRNTEAFF.

V gene TRBV19 combines with J gene TRBJ1-5; the D gene is possibly TRBD1 (5 bases). The CDR3 runs 18 residues. Deletions cut 3 bases from V and 1 base from J, with 19 bases between. Germline values: CDR1 LNHDA, CDR2 SQIVND (reference sequence). CDR3 in amino acids: CASSIRVRGEYSNQPQHF. CDR3 in DNA: TGTGCCAGTAGTATCAGGGTACGGGGGGAGTACAGCAATCAGCCCCAGCATTTT.

The chain is built from TRBV4-3 and TRBJ1-1; 7 bases match TRBD1. The CDR3 is 17 residues long. V lost 0 bases and J lost 6; bases outside the gene matches: 13. Germline V gives CDR1 LGHNA, CDR2 YSLEER. The CDR3 loop reads CASSQDYPGGSGSEAFF. The CDR3 nucleotides are TGCGCCAGCAGCCAAGATTATCCAGGGGGTTCTGGATCTGAAGCTTTCTTT.

The chain combines TRBV7-2 with TRBJ1-2, with D maybe TRBD1 (5 bases). The V gene lost 2 bases and the J gene lost 1 base, with 11 bases spanning the gap. CDR3 length: 15 residues. Germline V gene sequence: CDR1 SGHTA, CDR2 FQGNSA. The CDR3 nucleotides read TGTGCCAGCAGCTTACCGTCAGGGCTTAACTATGGCTACACCTTC. It translates to CASSLPSGLNYGYTF.

The DNA for the CDR3 is TGTGCCAGCAGTCAAGCCAGGGGCGGGAGTGAAAAACTGTTTTTT. This gives the protein CASSQARGGSEKLFF. The chain is built from TRBV7-9 and TRBJ1-4; D possibly corresponds to TRBD1 (6 bases). The ends were cut back, 6 bases at V and 7 bases at J, with 18 bases in the middle. CDR3 size: 15 residues. Per the germline V gene, CDR1 is SEHNR and CDR2 is FQNEAQ (reference sequence).

V is TRBV4-3 and J is TRBJ2-3; no definite D call. Germline values: CDR1 LGHNA, CDR2 YSLEER. The V end lost 0 bases, the J end lost 1 base, and 11 bases lay between the germline ends. The CDR3 covers 16 residues. CDR3 in amino acids: CASSQDLAVGTDTQYF. The CDR3 nucleotides read TGCGCCAGCAGCCAAGATCTGGCGGTAGGCACAGATACGCAGTATTTT.

This clone was recorded a few times. The rearrangement uses TRBV19 and TRBJ1-5; 10 bases match TRBD1. The V and J ends lost 6 bases and 4 bases, in that order; junction bases with no gene match: 9. Germline V CDR1 and CDR2: LNHDA, SQIVND (reference sequence). The CDR3 length is 16 residues. The CDR3 DNA reads TGTGCCAGTAGCTTGGGACAGGGGTCCTCTAATCAGCCCCAGCATTTT. It codes for CASSLGQGSSNQPQHF.

The chain recombines TRBV7-6 with TRBJ2-7, with D uncertain. The CDR3 is 13 residues long. Germline V gives CDR1 SGHVS, CDR2 FNYEAQ. Between the trimmed V and J ends, which lost 6 bases and 2 bases, there was a span of 11 bases. This CDR3 is CASSSGATYEQYF. CDR3 in DNA: TGTGCCAGCAGTAGTGGAGCTACCTACGAGCAGTACTTC.

The chain carries TRBV6-6 and TRBJ2-1; TRBD2 agrees at 7 bases. The germline V gene has CDR1 MNHNY and CDR2 SVGAGI (reference sequence). The V and J ends lost 2 bases and 7 bases, in that order; junction bases with no gene match: 11. The CDR3 sequence is 16 residues long. The CDR3 DNA reads TGTGCCAGCAGTTACCAGATCTCTAGCGGATTAAATGAGCAGTTCTTC. This encodes CASSYQISSGLNEQFF.

The CDR3 spells CAWRDRGRTEAFF. In DNA, the CDR3 is TGTGCCTGGAGAGACAGGGGGAGAACTGAAGCTTTCTTT. The chain combines TRBV30 with TRBJ1-1; TRBD1 matches at 9 bases. V shed 3 bases, J shed 5 bases, and the junction held 4 bases outside the gene matches. Germline loops: CDR1 GTSNPN, CDR2 SVGIG (reference sequence). This CDR3 has 13 residues. The variable domain in full, completed from reference TRBV30 and TRBJ1-1, reads SQTIHQWPATLVQPVGSPLSLECTVEGTSNPNLYWYRQAAGRGLQLLFYSVGIGQISSEVPQNLSASRPQDRQFILSSKKLLLSDSGFYLCAWRDRGRTEAFFGQGTRLTVV.

J is TRBJ2-7 and V is TRBV6-1, with 11 bases matching TRBD2. The CDR3 consists of 17 residues. Germline V CDR1 and CDR2: MNHNS, SASEGT. With V trimmed by 3 bases and J by 0 bases, 7 bases remained unmatched. CDR3 residues: CASSEGGLAAYSYEQYV. Here the CDR3 DNA reads TGTGCCAGCAGTGAGGGGGGACTAGCGGCCTACTCCTACGAGCAGTACGTC.

This chain uses TRBV7-2 with TRBJ2-3, with 9 bases lining up with TRBD2. Germline lookup yields CDR1 SGHTA and CDR2 FQGNSA. The CDR3 runs 16 residues. V trimming: 1 base; J trimming: 0 bases; junction bases outside the gene matches: 2. The CDR3 DNA follows: TGTGCCAGCAGCTTAGTAGCGGGAGCTAGCACAGATACGCAGTATTTT. Residues: CASSLVAGASTDTQYF.

V gene TRBV5-5 combines with J gene TRBJ2-7; no firm D call. This CDR3 spans 12 amino acids. Germline CDR1 is SGHKS and CDR2 is YYEKEE (reference sequence). Trimming left V 3 bases short and J 6 bases short, with 10 bases between. CDR3 nucleotide sequence: TGTGCCAGCAGCTCCTTGCCGGGCGAGCAGTACTTC. This sequence encodes CASSSLPGEQYF.

The J gene is TRBJ1-1, the V gene TRBV7-8; the match to TRBD1 covers 9 bases. From germline, CDR1 is SGHVS and CDR2 FQNEAQ. V was pared by 1 base and J by 0 bases, with 6 bases of the junction left unmatched. The CDR3 covers 17 residues. CDR3: CASSLEVGTGMNTEAFF. The CDR3 nucleotides read TGTGCCAGCAGCTTAGAGGTGGGGACAGGGATGAACACTGAAGCTTTCTTT. Complete variable domain (other parts from reference TRBV7-8 and TRBJ1-1): GAGVSQSPRYKVAKRGQDVALRCDPISGHVSLFWYQQALGQGPEFLTYFQNEAQLDKSGLPSDRFFAERPEGSVSTLKIQRTQQEDSAVYLCASSLEVGTGMNTEAFFGQGTRLTVV.

The V call is TRBV2, the J call TRBJ2-1; tentatively, D is TRBD1 (5 bases). The CDR3 spans 11 residues. Trimming cost V 6 bases and J 5 bases, with 5 bases left between them. CDR1 SNHLY and CDR2 FYNNEI come from the germline V gene. The CDR3 region has the DNA TGTGCCAGCAGCAGGGACAATGAGCAGTTCTTC. Translation gives CASSRDNEQFF.

The genes are TRBV19 and TRBJ2-1, with 7 bases identical to TRBD1. V lost 6 bases to trimming and J lost 6 bases; unmatched junction nucleotides: 8. The CDR3 spans 14 residues. Per germline, CDR1 LNHDA and CDR2 SQIVND (reference sequence). CDR3 region: CASRPLRDSNEQFF. CDR3 DNA sequence: TGTGCCAGTAGACCACTCCGGGACAGCAATGAGCAGTTCTTC.